A selection of T cell receptor beta chains follows, all from one sample in a study of human thymus T cells. Assay: immunoSEQ multiplex PCR; the TCRdb copy retains only in-frame clones and omits some. This table holds roughly 120,000 clones, just under 95% found once. Source material: thymus tissue. These TCRs come from a boy younger than two with a congenital heart defect but otherwise immunologically healthy. CDR3s leave out the opening cysteine and the closing phenylalanine or tryptophan. Fields, in order: V gene, J gene, CDR3 length, CDR3 protein.

V: TRBV4-3
J: TRBJ1-1
length: 9
CDR3: ASSPGREAF

V: TRBV19
J: TRBJ2-1
length: 13
CDR3: ASSPGPRSYNEQF

V: TRBV4-1
J: TRBJ2-1
length: 14
CDR3: ASSQVPRRSYNEQF

V: TRBV4-1
J: TRBJ1-5
length: 13
CDR3: ASSRPDRGDQPQH

V: TRBV19
J: TRBJ1-1
length: 12
CDR3: ASSLLGGDPEAF

V: TRBV28
J: TRBJ1-5
length: 12
CDR3: ARLRPFSNQPQH

V: TRBV9
J: TRBJ2-4
length: 14
CDR3: ASSRLAGDRRDIQY

V: TRBV5-4
J: TRBJ1-1
length: 15
CDR3: ASSLVGQGGMNTEAF

V: TRBV28
J: TRBJ1-4
length: 13
CDR3: ASSSTGRGLEKLF

V: TRBV7-2
J: TRBJ2-5
length: 9
CDR3: ASSDWETQY

V: TRBV28
J: TRBJ1-3
length: 14
CDR3: ASSPPGVSSGNTIY

V: TRBV2
J: TRBJ2-7
length: 10
CDR3: ASSIQGDEQY

V: TRBV4-1
J: TRBJ1-6
length: 10
CDR3: ASSQDPGRLH

V: TRBV6-1
J: TRBJ2-5
length: 14
CDR3: ASSEAQGAYQETQY

V: TRBV27
J: TRBJ2-7
length: 13
CDR3: ASSLTHGTAYEQY